This TCR beta chain was sequenced for a study of shared clonotypes between healthy human individuals. For genomic DNA, unsorted samples relied on roughly 100 million PBMCs. The CDR3 has 14 residues. CDR1 and CDR2 (germline): MGHRA, YSYEKL. The ends were cut back, 4 bases at V and 9 bases at J, with 16 bases in the middle. Execution of the assay was at deep level. Measured with immunoSEQ multiplex PCR; TCRdb has only the in-frame clones, and not every one. The sample lists 520,000 or so clones; less than 85% were seen once. Study conclusions and caveats: Represented diversity (both genetic and exposure-history) was limited by the small number of donors. Exclusively blood specimens were collected; tissue repertoires likely differ.

Details on this clone: Its antigen is undetermined.

Sequencing was performed on PBMCs. The sequence came from a woman aged 40 to 49 in good health. Some clones in this sample may be carry-over from other donors' samples. This sequence joins TRBV4-1 and TRBJ2-1, with D maybe TRBD2 (6 bases). CDR3 sequence: CASSPLLALGEQFF. The CDR3 region has the DNA TGCGCCAGCAGCCCCTTACTAGCCCTGGGTGAGCAGTTCTTC.